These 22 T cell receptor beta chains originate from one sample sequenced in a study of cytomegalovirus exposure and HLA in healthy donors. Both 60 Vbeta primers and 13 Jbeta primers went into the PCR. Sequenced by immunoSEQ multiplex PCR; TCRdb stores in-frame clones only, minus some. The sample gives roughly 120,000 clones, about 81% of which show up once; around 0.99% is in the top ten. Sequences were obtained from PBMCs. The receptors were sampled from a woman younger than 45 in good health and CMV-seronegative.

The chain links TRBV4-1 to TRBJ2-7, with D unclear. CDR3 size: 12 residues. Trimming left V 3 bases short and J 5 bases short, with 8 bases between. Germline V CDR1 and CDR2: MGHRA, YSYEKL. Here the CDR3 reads CASSQVENEQYF. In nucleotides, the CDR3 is TGCGCCAGCAGCCAGGTCGAGAACGAGCAGTACTTC.

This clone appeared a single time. CDR3 bases: TGTGCTAGTGCCAGGACAGGGGGCCCTGAAGCTTTCTTT. Translated: CASARTGGPEAFF. The chain recombines TRBV12-5 with TRBJ1-1, with 11 positions matching TRBD1. CDR1 and CDR2 from the germline V gene are LGHNT and FRNRAP. V lost 7 bases, J lost 6 bases, and 4 bases stayed unmatched. This CDR3 contains 13 residues.

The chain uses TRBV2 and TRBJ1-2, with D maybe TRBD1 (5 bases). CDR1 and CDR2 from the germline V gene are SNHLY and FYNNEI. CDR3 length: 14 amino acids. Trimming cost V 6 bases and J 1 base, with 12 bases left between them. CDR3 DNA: TGTGCCAGCAGCCGAGACAGAAGTAACTATGGCTACACCTTC. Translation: CASSRDRSNYGYTF.

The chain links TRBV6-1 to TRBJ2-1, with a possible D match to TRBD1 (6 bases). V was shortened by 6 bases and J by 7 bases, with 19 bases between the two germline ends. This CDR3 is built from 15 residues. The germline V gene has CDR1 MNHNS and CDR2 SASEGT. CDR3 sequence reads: CASSSGQGNRNEQFF. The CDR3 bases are TGTGCCAGCAGCTCGGGGCAGGGGAACCGGAATGAGCAGTTCTTC.

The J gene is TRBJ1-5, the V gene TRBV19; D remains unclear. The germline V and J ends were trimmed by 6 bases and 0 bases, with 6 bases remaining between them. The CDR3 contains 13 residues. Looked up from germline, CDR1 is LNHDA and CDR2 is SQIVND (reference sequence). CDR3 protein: CASSANSNQPQHF. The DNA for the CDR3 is TGTGCCAGTAGCGCTAATAGCAATCAGCCCCAGCATTTT.

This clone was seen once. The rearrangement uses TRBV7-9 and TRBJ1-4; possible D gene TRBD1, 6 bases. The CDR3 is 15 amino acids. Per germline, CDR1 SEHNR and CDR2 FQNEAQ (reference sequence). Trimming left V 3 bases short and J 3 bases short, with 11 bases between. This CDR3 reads CASSFTTGSNEKLFF. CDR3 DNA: TGTGCCAGCAGCTTCACGACAGGATCTAATGAAAAACTGTTTTTT.

DNA for the CDR3: TGTGCCAGCGCTGACAGCTGGGACTATGGCTACACCTTC. This translates into CASADSWDYGYTF. The chain combines TRBV19 with TRBJ1-2; D may be TRBD1 (5 bases). There are 13 residues in the CDR3. Germline CDR1 is LNHDA and CDR2 is SQIVND (reference sequence). Trimming left V 9 bases short and J 3 bases short, with 14 bases between.

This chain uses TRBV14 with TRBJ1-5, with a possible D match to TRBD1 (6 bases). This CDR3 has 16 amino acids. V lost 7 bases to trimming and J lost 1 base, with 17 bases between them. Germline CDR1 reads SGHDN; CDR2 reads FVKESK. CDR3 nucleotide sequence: TGTGCCAGCAATTCCCGGGGGGCCAGGAGCAATCAGCCCCAGCATTTT. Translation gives CASNSRGARSNQPQHF.

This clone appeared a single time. This chain's CDR3 is CASGPPGYSNQPQHF. CDR3 DNA sequence: TGTGCCAGCGGCCCTCCGGGTTATAGCAATCAGCCCCAGCATTTT. This chain connects TRBV2 to TRBJ1-5; D remains unclear. V was shortened by 8 bases and J by 0 bases, with 14 bases between the two germline ends. Per the germline V gene, CDR1 is SNHLY and CDR2 is FYNNEI. This CDR3 region has 15 residues.

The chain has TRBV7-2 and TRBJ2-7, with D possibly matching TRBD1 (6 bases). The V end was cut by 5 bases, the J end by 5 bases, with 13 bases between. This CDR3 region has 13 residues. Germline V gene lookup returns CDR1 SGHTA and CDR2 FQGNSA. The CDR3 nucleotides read TGTGCCAGCAGCCGGAGACAGGTCCACGAGCAGTACTTC. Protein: CASSRRQVHEQYF.

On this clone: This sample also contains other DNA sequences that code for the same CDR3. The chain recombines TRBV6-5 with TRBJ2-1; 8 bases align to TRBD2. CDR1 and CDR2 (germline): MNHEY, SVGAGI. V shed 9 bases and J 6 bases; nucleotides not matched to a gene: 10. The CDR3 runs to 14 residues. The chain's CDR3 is CASRTSWGTNEQFF. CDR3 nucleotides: TGTGCCAGTAGGACTAGCTGGGGGACCAATGAGCAGTTCTTC.

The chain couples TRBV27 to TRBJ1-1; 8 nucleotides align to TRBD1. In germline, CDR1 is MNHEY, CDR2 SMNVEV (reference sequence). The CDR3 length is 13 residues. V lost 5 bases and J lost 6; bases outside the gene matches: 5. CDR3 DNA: TGTGCCAGCAGTATAACCAGGGGGCCTGAAGCTTTCTTT. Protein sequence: CASSITRGPEAFF.

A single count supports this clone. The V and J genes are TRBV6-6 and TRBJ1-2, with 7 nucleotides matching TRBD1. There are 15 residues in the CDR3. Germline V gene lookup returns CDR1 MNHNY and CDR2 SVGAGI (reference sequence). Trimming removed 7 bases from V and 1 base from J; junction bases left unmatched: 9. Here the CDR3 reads CASNYQTGNNYGYTF. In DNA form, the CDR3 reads TGTGCCAGCAACTACCAGACAGGGAATAACTATGGCTACACCTTC.

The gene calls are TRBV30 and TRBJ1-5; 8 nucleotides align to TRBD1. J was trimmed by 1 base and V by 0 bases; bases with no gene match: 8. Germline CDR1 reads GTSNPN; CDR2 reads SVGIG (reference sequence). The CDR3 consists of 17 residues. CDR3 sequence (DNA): TGTGCCTGGAGTGTACCGCGAGGACAGGGAAGCAATCAGCCCCAGCATTTT. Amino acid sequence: CAWSVPRGQGSNQPQHF.

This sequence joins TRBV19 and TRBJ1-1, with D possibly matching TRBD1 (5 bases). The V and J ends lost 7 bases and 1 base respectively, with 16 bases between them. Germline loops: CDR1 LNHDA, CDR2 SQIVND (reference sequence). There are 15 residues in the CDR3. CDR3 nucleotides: TGTGCCAGTACCCTATTCTTGGGGCCGAACACTGAAGCTTTCTTT. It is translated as CASTLFLGPNTEAFF.

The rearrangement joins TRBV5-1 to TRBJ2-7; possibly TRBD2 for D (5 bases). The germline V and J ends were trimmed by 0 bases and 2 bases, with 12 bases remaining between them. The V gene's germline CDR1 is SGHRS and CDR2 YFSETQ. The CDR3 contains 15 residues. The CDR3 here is CASSLDTGGPYEQYF. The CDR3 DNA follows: TGCGCCAGCAGCTTGGACACCGGAGGTCCCTACGAGCAGTACTTC.

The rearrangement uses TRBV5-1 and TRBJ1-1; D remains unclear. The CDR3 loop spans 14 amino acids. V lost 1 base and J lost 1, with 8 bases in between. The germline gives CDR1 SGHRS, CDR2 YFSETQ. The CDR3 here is CASSLPGGNTEAFF. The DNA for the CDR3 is TGCGCCAGCAGCTTGCCCGGAGGGAACACTGAAGCTTTCTTT.

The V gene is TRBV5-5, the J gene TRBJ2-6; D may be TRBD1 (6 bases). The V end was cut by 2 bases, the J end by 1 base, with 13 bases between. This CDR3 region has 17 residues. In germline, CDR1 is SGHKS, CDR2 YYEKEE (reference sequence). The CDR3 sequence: CASSLGGLRSGANVLTF. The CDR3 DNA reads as TGTGCCAGCAGCTTAGGGGGTCTCAGGTCTGGGGCCAACGTCCTGACTTTC.

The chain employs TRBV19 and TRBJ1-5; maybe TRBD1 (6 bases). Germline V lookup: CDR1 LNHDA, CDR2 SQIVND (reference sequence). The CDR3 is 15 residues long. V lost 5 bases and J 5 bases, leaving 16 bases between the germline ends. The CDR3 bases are TGTGCCAGTAGTTCCCCCGGGACACCAGATCAGCCCCAGCATTTT. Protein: CASSSPGTPDQPQHF.

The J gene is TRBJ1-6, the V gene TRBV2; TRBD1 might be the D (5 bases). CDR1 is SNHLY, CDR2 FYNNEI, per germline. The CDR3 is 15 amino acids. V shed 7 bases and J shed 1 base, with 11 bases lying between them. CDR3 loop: CASKATGSYNSPLHF. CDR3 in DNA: TGTGCCAGCAAGGCTACAGGATCCTATAATTCACCCCTCCACTTT.

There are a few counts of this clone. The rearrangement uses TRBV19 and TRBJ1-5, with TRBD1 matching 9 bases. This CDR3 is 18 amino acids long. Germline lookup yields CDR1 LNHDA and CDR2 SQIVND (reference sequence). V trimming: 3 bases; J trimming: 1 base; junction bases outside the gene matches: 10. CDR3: CASSIKGQGIGSNQPQHF. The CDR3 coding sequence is TGTGCCAGTAGTATTAAGGGACAGGGCATAGGAAGCAATCAGCCCCAGCATTTT. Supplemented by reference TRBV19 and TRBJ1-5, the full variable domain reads DGGITQSPKYLFRKEGQNVTLSCEQNLNHDAMYWYRQDPGQGLRLIYYSQIVNDFQKGDIAEGYSVSREKKESFPLTVTSAQKNPTAFYLCASSIKGQGIGSNQPQHFGDGTRLSIL.

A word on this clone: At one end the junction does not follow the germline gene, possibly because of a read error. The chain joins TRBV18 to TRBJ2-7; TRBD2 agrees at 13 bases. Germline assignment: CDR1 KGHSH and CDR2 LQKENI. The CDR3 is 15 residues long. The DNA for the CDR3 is TGTGCCAGCTCCCCACCTGGACTAGCGGGAGACGAGCAGTACTTC. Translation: CASSPPGLAGDEQYF.